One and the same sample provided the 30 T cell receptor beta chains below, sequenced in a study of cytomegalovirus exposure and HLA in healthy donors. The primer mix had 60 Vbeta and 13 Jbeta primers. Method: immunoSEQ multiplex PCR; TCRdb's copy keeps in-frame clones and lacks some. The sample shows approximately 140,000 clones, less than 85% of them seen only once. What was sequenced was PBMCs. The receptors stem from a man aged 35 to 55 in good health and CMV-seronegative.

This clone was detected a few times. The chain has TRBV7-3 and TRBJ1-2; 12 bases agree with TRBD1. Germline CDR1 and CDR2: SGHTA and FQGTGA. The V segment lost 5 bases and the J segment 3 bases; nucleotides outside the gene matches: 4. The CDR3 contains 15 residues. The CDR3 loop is CASSEGTGGDYGYTF. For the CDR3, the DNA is TGTGCCAGCAGCGAGGGGACAGGGGGCGACTATGGCTACACCTTC.

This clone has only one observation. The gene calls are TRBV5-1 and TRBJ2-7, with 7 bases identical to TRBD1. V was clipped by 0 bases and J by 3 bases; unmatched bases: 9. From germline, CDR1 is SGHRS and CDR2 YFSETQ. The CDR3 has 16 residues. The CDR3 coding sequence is TGCGCCAGCAGCTTGGGGCCGGGACAGATAAACTACGAGCAGTACTTC. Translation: CASSLGPGQINYEQYF.

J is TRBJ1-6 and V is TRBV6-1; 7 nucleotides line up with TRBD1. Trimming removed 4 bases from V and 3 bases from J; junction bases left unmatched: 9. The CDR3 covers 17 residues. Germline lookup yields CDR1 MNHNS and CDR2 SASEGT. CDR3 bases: TGTGCCAGCAGTGGCCGGGACAGCGATCACTATAATTCACCCCTCCACTTT. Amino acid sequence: CASSGRDSDHYNSPLHF.

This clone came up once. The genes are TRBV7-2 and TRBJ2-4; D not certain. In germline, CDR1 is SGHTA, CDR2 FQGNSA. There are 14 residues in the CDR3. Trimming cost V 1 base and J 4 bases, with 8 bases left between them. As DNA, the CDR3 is TGTGCCAGCAGCTTAGACGCGGCAAAAAACATTCAGTACTTC. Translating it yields CASSLDAAKNIQYF.

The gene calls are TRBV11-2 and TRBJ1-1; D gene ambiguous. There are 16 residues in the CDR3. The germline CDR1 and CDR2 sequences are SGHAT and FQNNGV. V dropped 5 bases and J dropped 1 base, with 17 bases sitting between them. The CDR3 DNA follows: TGTGCCAGCAGCCAAGAGATGGATGGAGGGAACACTGAAGCTTTCTTT. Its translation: CASSQEMDGGNTEAFF.

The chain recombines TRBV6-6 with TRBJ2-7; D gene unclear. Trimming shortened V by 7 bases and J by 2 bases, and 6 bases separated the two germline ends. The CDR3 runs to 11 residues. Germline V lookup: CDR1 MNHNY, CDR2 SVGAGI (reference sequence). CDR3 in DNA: TGTGCCAGCAAAGCTGCCTACGAGCAGTACTTC. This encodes CASKAAYEQYF.

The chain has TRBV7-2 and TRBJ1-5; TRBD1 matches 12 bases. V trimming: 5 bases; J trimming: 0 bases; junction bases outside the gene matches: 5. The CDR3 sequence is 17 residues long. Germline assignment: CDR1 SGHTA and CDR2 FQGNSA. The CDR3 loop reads CASSLGQGAPSNQPQHF. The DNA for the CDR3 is TGTGCCAGCAGCCTGGGACAGGGGGCTCCTAGCAATCAGCCCCAGCATTTT.

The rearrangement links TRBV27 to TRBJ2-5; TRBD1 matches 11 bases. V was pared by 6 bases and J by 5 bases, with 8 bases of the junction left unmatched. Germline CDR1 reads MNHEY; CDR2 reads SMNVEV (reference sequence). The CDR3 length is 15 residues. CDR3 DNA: TGTGCCAGCAGCCTGGACAGGGGGCTCTTCGAGACCCAGTACTTC. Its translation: CASSLDRGLFETQYF.

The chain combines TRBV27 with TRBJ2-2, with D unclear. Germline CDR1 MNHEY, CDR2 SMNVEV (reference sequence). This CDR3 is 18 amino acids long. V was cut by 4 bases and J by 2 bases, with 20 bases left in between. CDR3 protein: CASSSTALRLLNTGELFF. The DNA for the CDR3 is TGTGCCAGCAGTTCCACCGCACTAAGACTCCTAAACACCGGGGAGCTGTTTTTT.

The CDR3 DNA reads TGTGCCAGTAGCTGGCTACTACAGGGATATGGCTACACCTTC. It codes for CASSWLLQGYGYTF. This sequence joins TRBV19 and TRBJ1-2, with D tentatively TRBD1 (6 bases). The germline V gene encodes CDR1 LNHDA and CDR2 SQIVND (reference sequence). CDR3 size: 14 residues. Trimming removed 6 bases at V and 5 bases at J, with 16 bases between.

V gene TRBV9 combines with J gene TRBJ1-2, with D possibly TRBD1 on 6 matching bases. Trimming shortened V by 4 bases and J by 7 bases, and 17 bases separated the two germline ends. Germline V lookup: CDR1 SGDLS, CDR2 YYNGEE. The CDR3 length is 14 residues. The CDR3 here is CASSLNSGELGYTF. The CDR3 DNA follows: TGTGCCAGCAGCCTCAACTCAGGGGAACTTGGCTACACCTTC.

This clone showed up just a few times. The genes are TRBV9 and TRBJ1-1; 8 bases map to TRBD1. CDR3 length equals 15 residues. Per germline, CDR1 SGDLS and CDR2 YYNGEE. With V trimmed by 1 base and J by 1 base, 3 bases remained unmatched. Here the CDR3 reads CASSVLGQGNTEAFF. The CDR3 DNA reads TGTGCCAGCAGCGTACTCGGACAGGGGAACACTGAAGCTTTCTTT.

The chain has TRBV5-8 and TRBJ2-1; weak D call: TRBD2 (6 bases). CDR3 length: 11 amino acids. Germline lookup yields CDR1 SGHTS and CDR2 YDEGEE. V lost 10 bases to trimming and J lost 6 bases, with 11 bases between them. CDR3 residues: CASYGGNEQFF. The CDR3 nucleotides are TGTGCCTCCTACGGGGGCAATGAGCAGTTCTTC.

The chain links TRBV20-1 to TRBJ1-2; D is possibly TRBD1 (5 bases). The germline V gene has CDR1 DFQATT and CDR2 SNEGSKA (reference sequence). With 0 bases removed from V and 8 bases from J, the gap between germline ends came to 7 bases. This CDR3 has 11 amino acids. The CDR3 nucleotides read TGCAGTGCTAGAGAGGGGGGAGGCTACACCTTC. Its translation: CSAREGGGYTF.

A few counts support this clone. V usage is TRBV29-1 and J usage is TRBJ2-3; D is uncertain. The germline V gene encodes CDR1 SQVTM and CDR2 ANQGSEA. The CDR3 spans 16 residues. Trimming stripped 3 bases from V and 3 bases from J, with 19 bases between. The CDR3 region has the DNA TGCAGCGTTGACATTCAGGCTGGCATAGTGACAGATACGCAGTATTTT. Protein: CSVDIQAGIVTDTQYF.

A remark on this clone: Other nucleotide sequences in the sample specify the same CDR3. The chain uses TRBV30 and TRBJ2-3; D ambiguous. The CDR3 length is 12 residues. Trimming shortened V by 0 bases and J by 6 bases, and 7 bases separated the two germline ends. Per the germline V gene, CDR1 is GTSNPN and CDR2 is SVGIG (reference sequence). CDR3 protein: CAWSVLGDTQYF. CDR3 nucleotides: TGTGCCTGGAGTGTACTCGGTGATACGCAGTATTTT.

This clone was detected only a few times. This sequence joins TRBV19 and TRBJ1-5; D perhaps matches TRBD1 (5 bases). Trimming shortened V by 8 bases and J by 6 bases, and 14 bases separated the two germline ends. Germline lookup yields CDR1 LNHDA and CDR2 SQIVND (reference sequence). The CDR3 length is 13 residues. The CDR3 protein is CASSSGGVQPQHF. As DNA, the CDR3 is TGTGCCAGTTCATCGGGGGGGGTTCAGCCCCAGCATTTT.

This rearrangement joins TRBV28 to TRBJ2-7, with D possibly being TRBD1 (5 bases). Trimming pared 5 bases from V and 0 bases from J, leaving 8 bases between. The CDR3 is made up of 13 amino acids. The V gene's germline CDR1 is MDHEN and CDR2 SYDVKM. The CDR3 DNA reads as TGTGCCAGCAGTGGAGACAGCTCCTACGAGCAGTACTTC. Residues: CASSGDSSYEQYF.

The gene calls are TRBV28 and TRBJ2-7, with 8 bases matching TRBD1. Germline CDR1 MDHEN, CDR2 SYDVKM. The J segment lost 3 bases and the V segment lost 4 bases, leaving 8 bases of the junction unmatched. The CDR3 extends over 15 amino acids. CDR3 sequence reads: CASSSGQGGVYEQYF. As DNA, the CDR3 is TGTGCCAGCAGTTCCGGACAGGGAGGCGTCTACGAGCAGTACTTC.

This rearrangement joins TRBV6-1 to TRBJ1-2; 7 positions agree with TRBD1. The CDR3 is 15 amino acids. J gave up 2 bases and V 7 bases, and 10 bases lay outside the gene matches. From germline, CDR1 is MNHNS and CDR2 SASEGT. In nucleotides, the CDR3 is TGTGCCAGCACGCGAAGGGGGCGAGAAAACTATGGCTACACCTTC. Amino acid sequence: CASTRRGRENYGYTF.

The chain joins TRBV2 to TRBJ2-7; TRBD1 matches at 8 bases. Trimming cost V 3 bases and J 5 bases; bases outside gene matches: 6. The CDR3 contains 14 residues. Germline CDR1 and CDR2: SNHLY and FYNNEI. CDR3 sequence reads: CASSEVDRVNEQYF. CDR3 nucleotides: TGTGCCAGCAGTGAGGTGGACAGGGTTAACGAGCAGTACTTC.

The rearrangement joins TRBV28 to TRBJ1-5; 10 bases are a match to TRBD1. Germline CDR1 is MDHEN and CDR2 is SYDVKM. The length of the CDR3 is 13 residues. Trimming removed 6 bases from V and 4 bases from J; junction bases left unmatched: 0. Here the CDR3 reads CASRDRGNQPQHF. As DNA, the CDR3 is TGTGCCAGCAGGGACAGGGGGAATCAGCCCCAGCATTTT. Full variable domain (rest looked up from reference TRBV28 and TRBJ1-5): DVKVTQSSRYLVKRTGEKVFLECVQDMDHENMFWYRQDPGLGLRLIYFSYDVKMKEKGDIPEGYSVSREKKERFSLILESASTNQTSMYLCASRDRGNQPQHFGDGTRLSIL.

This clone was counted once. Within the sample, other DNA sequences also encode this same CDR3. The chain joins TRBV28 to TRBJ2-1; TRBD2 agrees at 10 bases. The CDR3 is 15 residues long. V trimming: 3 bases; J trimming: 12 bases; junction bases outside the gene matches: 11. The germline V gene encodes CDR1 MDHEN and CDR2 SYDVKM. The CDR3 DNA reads TGTGCCAGCAGTTTGGGAGCGGGAGGGCTCGTCGGGCAGTTCTTC. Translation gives CASSLGAGGLVGQFF.

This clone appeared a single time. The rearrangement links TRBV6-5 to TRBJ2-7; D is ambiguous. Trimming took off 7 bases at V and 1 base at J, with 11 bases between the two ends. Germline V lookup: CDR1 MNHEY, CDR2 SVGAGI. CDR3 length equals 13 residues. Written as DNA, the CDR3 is TGTGCCAGCACGGGTGCGAGTTCCTACGAGCAGTACTTC. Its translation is CASTGASSYEQYF.

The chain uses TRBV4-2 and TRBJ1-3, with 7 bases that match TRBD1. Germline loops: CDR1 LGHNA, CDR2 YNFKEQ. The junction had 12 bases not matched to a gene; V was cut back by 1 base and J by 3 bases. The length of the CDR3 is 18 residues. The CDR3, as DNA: TGTGCCAGCAGCCAAGCGCGGTCGGGACAGATCATTGGAAACACCATATATTTT. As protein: CASSQARSGQIIGNTIYF.

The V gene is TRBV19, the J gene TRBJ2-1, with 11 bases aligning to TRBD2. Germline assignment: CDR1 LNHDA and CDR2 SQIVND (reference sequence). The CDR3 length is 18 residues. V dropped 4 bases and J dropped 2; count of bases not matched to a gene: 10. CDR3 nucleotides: TGTGCCAGTAGTAAGGGACATAGCGGGGGGGCCGCCTACAATGAGCAGTTCTTC. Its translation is CASSKGHSGGAAYNEQFF.

The CDR3 nucleotides are TGCGCCAGCAGCCCCCAGGGGGCGCTTTCCTCCAGCTCCTACAATGAGCAGTTCTTC. Protein: CASSPQGALSSSSYNEQFF. This chain links TRBV5-1 with TRBJ2-1; TRBD1 agrees at 8 bases. The junction had 15 bases not matched to a gene; V was cut back by 4 bases and J by 0 bases. Germline V gene sequence: CDR1 SGHRS, CDR2 YFSETQ. The CDR3 covers 19 residues.

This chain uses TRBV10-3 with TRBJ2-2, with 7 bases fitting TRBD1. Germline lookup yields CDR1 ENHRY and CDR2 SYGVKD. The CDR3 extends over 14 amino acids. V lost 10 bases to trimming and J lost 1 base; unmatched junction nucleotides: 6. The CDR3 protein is CASRQGENTGELFF. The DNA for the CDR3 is TGTGCCAGTCGACAGGGCGAGAACACCGGGGAGCTGTTTTTT.

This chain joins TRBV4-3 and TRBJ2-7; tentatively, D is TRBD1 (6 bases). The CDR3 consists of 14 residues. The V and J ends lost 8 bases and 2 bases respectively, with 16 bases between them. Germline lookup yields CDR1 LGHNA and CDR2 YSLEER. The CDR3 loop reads CASSQWTATYEQYF. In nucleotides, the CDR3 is TGCGCCAGCTCCCAATGGACAGCTACCTACGAGCAGTACTTC.

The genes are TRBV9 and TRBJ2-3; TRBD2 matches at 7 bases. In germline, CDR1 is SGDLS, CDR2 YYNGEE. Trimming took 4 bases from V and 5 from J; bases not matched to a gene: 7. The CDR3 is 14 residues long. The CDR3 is CASSIGRQQDTQYF. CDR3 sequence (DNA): TGTGCCAGCAGCATCGGGAGGCAGCAAGATACGCAGTATTTT. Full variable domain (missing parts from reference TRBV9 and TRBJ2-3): DSGVTQTPKHLITATGQRVTLRCSPRSGDLSVYWYQQSLDQGLQFLIQYYNGEERAKGNILERFSAQQFPDLHSELNLSSLELGDSALYFCASSIGRQQDTQYFGPGTRLTVL.